This T cell receptor (beta chain) emerged from a study of cytomegalovirus exposure and HLA in healthy donors. Findings and caveats of the study: Reportedly, a later analysis found an Asian-associated ancestry cluster had fewer N-insertions than the roughly 700-donor mean. Reported performance of the classifier showed diagnosis of cytomegalovirus status with high specificity and sensitivity.

Primers included in the PCR were 60 Vbeta and 13 Jbeta primers. Data came from immunoSEQ multiplex PCR; TCRdb stores just in-frame clones and leaves some out. The sample holds 110,000 to 150,000 clones, around three quarters seen once. Comments on this clone: The antigen is undetermined.

Unmatched junction bases numbered 15, after V lost 4 bases and J lost 0 bases. Per germline, CDR1 SGDLS and CDR2 YYNGEE. This CDR3 has 19 residues. The J gene is TRBJ2-4, the V gene TRBV9; 8 nucleotides agree with TRBD2. Material: PBMCs. The clonotype comes from a young woman in good health and CMV-seropositive. CDR3 in amino acids: CASSPTTGGETLAKNIQYF. DNA for the CDR3: TGTGCCAGCAGCCCGACCACCGGGGGGGAAACCTTAGCCAAAAACATTCAGTACTTC.